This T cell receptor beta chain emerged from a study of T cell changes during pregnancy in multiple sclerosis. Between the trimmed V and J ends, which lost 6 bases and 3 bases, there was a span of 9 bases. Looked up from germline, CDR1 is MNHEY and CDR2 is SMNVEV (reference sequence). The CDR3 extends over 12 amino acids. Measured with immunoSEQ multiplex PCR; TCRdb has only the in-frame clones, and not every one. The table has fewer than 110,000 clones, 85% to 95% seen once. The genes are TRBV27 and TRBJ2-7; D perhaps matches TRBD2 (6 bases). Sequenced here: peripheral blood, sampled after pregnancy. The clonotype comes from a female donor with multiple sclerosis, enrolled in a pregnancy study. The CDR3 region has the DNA TGTGCCAGCAGCCCCGGGGGCTACGAGCAGTACTTC. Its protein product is CASSPGGYEQYF.